The rows below give T cell receptor beta chains drawn from one sample of a study of T cells after yellow fever vaccination. TCRdb re-called the 5' RACE reads with MiXCR, one entry per CDR3 protein. The table lists hundreds of thousands of distinct CDR3 sequences, around 12% of them singletons, with 2.5% to 3.5% in the top ten. Sequenced material: CD4+ T cells sorted from PBMCs, taken 15 days after the yellow fever booster vaccination. Every receptor here comes from a man younger than 30 who received the YFV17D yellow fever vaccine. Each CDR3 is given with its conserved first and last residue. The order of the fields is V gene, clone size, J gene, D gene, CDR3 DNA, CDR3 protein. The D gene is left open where the match is weak. Clone size is given for some rows only: seen once, a few or many times, or a class if the clone is expanded.

>TRBV11-3|.|TRBJ2-5|.
TGTGCCAGCAGGCCGCGGCAAATGGGAGAGACCCAGTACTTC
CASRPRQMGETQYF
>TRBV27|few|TRBJ2-1|TRBD2
TGTGCCAGCAGTTTACATCCAGCGGGGGGCCTTTACAATGAGCAGTTCTTC
CASSLHPAGGLYNEQFF
>TRBV7-4|few|TRBJ1-5|.
TGTGCCAGCAGCTTTAGACAGGATAATCAGCCCCAGCATTTT
CASSFRQDNQPQHF
>TRBV20-1|.|TRBJ1-5|.
TGCAGTGCTTTGAGGGATAGCAATCAGCCCCAGCATTTT
CSALRDSNQPQHF
>TRBV6-1|.|TRBJ1-4|TRBD1
TGTGCCAGCACCGGGACAGGGTTTGAAAAACTGTTTTTT
CASTGTGFEKLFF
>TRBV4-2|many|TRBJ2-1|.
TGTGCCAGCAGCCCGACGTATGGGGCGGGCTACAATGAGCAGTTCTTC
CASSPTYGAGYNEQFF
>TRBV27|few|TRBJ2-3|.
TGTGCCAGCAGTCCCCTAGCGTTCCCCCCAGATACGCAGTATTTT
CASSPLAFPPDTQYF
>TRBV7-2|.|TRBJ1-5|.
TGTGCCAGCAGCGAAGGAGGGTTCGATCAGCCCCAGCATTTT
CASSEGGFDQPQHF
>TRBV27|.|TRBJ2-1|.
TGTGCCAGCGGTCCGATTCTGGGGAATGAGCAGTTCTTC
CASGPILGNEQFF
>TRBV5-1|.|TRBJ2-5|.
TGCGCCAGCAGCTTGGGGGGGACTTCCCGAATGTACCAAGAGACCCAGTACTTC
CASSLGGTSRMYQETQYF
>TRBV2|.|TRBJ1-1|.
TGTGCCACCCACGAGGGACGGAACACTGAAGCTTTCTTT
CATHEGRNTEAFF
>TRBV6-2/TRBV6-3|.|TRBJ2-1|.
TGTGCCAGCAGCCCCGGGACCCCGGTGGGCTACAATGAGCAGTTCTTC
CASSPGTPVGYNEQFF
>TRBV7-6|few|TRBJ2-2|.
TGTGCCAGCAAGGGGACACCTAACACCGGGGAGCTGTTTTTT
CASKGTPNTGELFF
>TRBV28|many|TRBJ1-1|TRBD1
TGTGCCAGCAGTCTCCTGGGACAGGGGCATGAAGCTTTCTTT
CASSLLGQGHEAFF
>TRBV7-2|.|TRBJ2-2|.
TGTGCCAGCAGCTTACTAAGGGGGGCTCACACCGGGGAGCTGTTTTTT
CASSLLRGAHTGELFF
>TRBV12-3/TRBV12-4|few|TRBJ1-2|.
TGTGCCAGCAGACGATATACAGGGAACTATGGCTACACCTTC
CASRRYTGNYGYTF
>TRBV5-1|many|TRBJ1-1|.
TGCGCCAGCAGCCTGGAACAGGGTTGGACTGATGCTTTCTTT
CASSLEQGWTDAFF
>TRBV5-1|.|TRBJ1-1|.
TGCGCCAGCAGCTTGGAACTACGGACGAACACTGAAGCTTTCTTT
CASSLELRTNTEAFF
>TRBV29-1|.|TRBJ2-1|TRBD2
TGCAGCGTCCTATATAGCGGGCGCGCCTACAATGAGCAGTTATTC
CSVLYSGRAYNEQLF
>TRBV7-8|many|TRBJ2-5|TRBD1
TGTGCCAGCAGCTTAGGGGCGACAGGGGGCGAAGAGACCCAGTACTTC
CASSLGATGGEETQYF